This TCR beta chain was identified in a study of blood T cell repertoires in COVID-19. The V gene end was trimmed by 5 bases and the J gene end by 4 bases; junction bases not matched to a gene: 11. This CDR3 spans 16 amino acids. The germline CDR1 and CDR2 sequences are KGHSH and LQKENI. Only in-frame clones appear in the TCRdb table, and some are missing; sequencing was by immunoSEQ multiplex PCR. Of 150,000 to 200,000 clones in the sample, around 80% are singletons; the top ten hold approximately 15%. What the recovered Cohort 3 donors had was two negative PCRs, clearance, or symptom resolution. The source material was PBMCs or T cells enriched from blood (not recorded which). This TCR was recovered from a woman in her forties or fifties who had recovered from COVID-19. The rearrangement links TRBV18 to TRBJ1-1; TRBD1 matches 9 bases. The CDR3 nucleotides read TGTGCCAGCTCAAGAAACCGGGACAGGGATCCCACTGAAGCTTTCTTT. It is translated as CASSRNRDRDPTEAFF.